The clone carrying this T cell receptor beta chain was counted ten times or more. This specimen comes from a study of T cells in Graves' hyperthyroidism and ophthalmopathy. What was amplified from RNA transcripts were TCR beta CDR3 regions. First-round RT-PCR of the TCR CDR3 relied on the HTBI primer set. MiXCR was run by TCRdb on the multiplex PCR reads, yielding one entry per CDR3 protein. This table holds around 520,000 distinct CDR3 sequences, approximately 25% found once. Deletions cut 11 bases from V and 4 bases from J, with 14 bases between. The CDR3 spans 13 residues. Looked up from germline, CDR1 is MNHNS and CDR2 is SASEGT.

The receptor's source is a woman in her thirties with Graves' ophthalmopathy. The rearrangement joins TRBV6-1 to TRBJ2-2; D perhaps matches TRBD2 (6 bases). The sample taken for sequencing was blood. CDR3 sequence reads: CAVRDSLTGELFF. The CDR3 DNA follows: TGTGCCGTCCGGGACTCCCTCACCGGGGAGCTGTTTTTT.